Included here is one T cell receptor (beta chain) sequence, with context. The data are from a study of blood T cell repertoires in COVID-19. The overall study: The United States, Italy and Spain were the sources of the acute and convalescent COVID-19 samples. The cDNA or gDNA used as material had been derived from T cells, B-cell-depleted T cells, or PBMCs.

The ends lost 3 bases at V and 6 bases at J; junction bases unmatched: 3. The CDR3 covers 14 residues. Germline lookup yields CDR1 KGHSH and CDR2 LQKENI. Per the study methods: Estimation of nucleated cell counts was performed using reference gene primer amplification. The table came from immunoSEQ multiplex PCR; TCRdb's copy has only in-frame clones and leaves some out. That table gives V, J and clone size, and the DNA gave D and trimming. Of some 300,000 clones in the sample, just under 90% were seen once. Sequenced material: peripheral blood. This clonotype originated in a woman in her fifties or sixties with COVID-19, enrolled during active disease. V and J are TRBV18 and TRBJ2-1, with TRBD1 identical over 9 bases. CDR3 nucleotides: TGTGCCAGCTCACCCCAGACAGGGGGCAATGAGCAGTTCTTC. Translated, it gives CASSPQTGGNEQFF.